This T cell receptor (beta chain) was retrieved from a study of blood T cell repertoires in COVID-19. Study-level background: In each case, the material was cDNA or gDNA derived from T cells, B-cell-depleted T cells, or PBMCs.

Original methodology: Reference gene primer amplification yielded estimated nucleated cell counts. Repertoires were generated with immunoSEQ multiplex PCR, while TCRdb's copy carries only in-frame clones and drops some. The DNA was the basis for D and trimming; V, J and clone size are from that table. The repertoire consists of approximately 250,000 clones, with roughly 80% occurring once and the leading ten covering about 4%. The CDR3 has 14 residues. Germline assignment: CDR1 KGHSH and CDR2 LQKENI. The V end lost 2 bases, the J end lost 8 bases, and 12 bases lay between the germline ends. The chain employs TRBV18 and TRBJ1-4, with D tentatively TRBD1 (6 bases). The sequenced sample consisted of PBMCs or T cells enriched from blood (not recorded which). The clonotype comes from a man in his thirties or forties with acute COVID-19. The CDR3 nucleotides are TGTGCCAGCTCACCAGCCGCGACAGGCGAAAAACTGTTTTTT. It yields the protein CASSPAATGEKLFF.